Below are 28 T cell receptor beta chains sequenced from a single sample in a study of multiple sclerosis patients with progressive multifocal leukoencephalopathy. The protocol was immunoSEQ multiplex PCR, while the TCRdb copy is restricted to in-frame clones and leaves out a portion. The table includes 25,000 to 35,000 clones, 70% to 90% detected once. Stated time point: before natalizumab initiation. The specimen was PBMCs. All receptors derive from a human donor with multiple sclerosis.

The CDR3, as DNA: TGTGCCAGTAGTATGGACAGCCTCTCTGGGGCCAACGTCCTGACTTTC. Its translation: CASSMDSLSGANVLTF. The chain couples TRBV19 to TRBJ2-6, with D maybe TRBD1 (6 bases). Per germline, CDR1 LNHDA and CDR2 SQIVND (reference sequence). This CDR3 spans 16 amino acids. V was cut by 3 bases and J by 0 bases, with 9 bases left in between.

The J gene is TRBJ1-2, the V gene TRBV28; 9 nucleotides match TRBD1. The CDR3 runs to 16 residues. V trimming: 6 bases; J trimming: 3 bases; junction bases outside the gene matches: 11. CDR1 and CDR2 from the germline V gene are MDHEN and SYDVKM. Here the CDR3 reads CASSTSGTGYHYGYTF. CDR3 bases: TGTGCCAGCAGCACATCCGGGACAGGGTATCACTATGGCTACACCTTC.

This chain uses TRBV6-6 with TRBJ1-5, with a weak D call TRBD1 (6 bases). The length of the CDR3 is 13 residues. V dropped 11 bases and J dropped 0 bases, with 11 bases sitting between them. In germline, CDR1 is MNHNY, CDR2 SVGAGI (reference sequence). The CDR3 here is CASRGYSNQPQHF. The CDR3 DNA reads TGTGCCTCCAGGGGTTATAGCAATCAGCCCCAGCATTTT.

The rearrangement links TRBV30 to TRBJ1-3, with D perhaps TRBD1 (5 bases). The V end lost 4 bases, the J end lost 0 bases, and 25 bases lay between the germline ends. This CDR3 is built from 19 residues. Germline assignment: CDR1 GTSNPN and CDR2 SVGIG (reference sequence). In nucleotides, the CDR3 is TGTGCCTGGACCCCCGGGACCGCAACCTCAGTCTTCTCTGGAAACACCATATATTTT. The encoded protein is CAWTPGTATSVFSGNTIYF.

Concerning this clone itself: The same CDR3 is also encoded by other DNA sequences in this sample. The rearrangement links TRBV7-8 to TRBJ1-3, with a possible D match to TRBD1 (5 bases). Germline V gene lookup returns CDR1 SGHVS and CDR2 FQNEAQ. The CDR3 consists of 15 residues. The germline V and J ends were trimmed by 7 bases and 0 bases, with 13 bases remaining between them. The DNA for the CDR3 is TGTGCCAGCACCCCGACAGCTTCCTCTGGAAACACCATATATTTT. It is translated as CASTPTASSGNTIYF.

V usage is TRBV9 and J usage is TRBJ2-3, with D uncertain. Germline V gene lookup returns CDR1 SGDLS and CDR2 YYNGEE. V lost 4 bases to trimming and J lost 4 bases, with 10 bases between them. The CDR3 consists of 13 residues. CDR3 sequence reads: CASSPWTADTQYF. The CDR3 DNA is TGTGCCAGCAGCCCTTGGACGGCAGATACGCAGTATTTT. The full variable domain, in which reference TRBV9 and TRBJ2-3 provide the parts outside the CDR3, is DSGVTQTPKHLITATGQRVTLRCSPRSGDLSVYWYQQSLDQGLQFLIQYYNGEERAKGNILERFSAQQFPDLHSELNLSSLELGDSALYFCASSPWTADTQYFGPGTRLTVL.

The rearrangement uses TRBV7-8 and TRBJ2-3; 10 bases are shared with TRBD2. V lost 0 bases, J lost 0 bases, and 12 bases stayed unmatched. From germline, CDR1 is SGHVS and CDR2 FQNEAQ. This CDR3 has 20 amino acids. DNA of the CDR3: TGTGCCAGCAGCTTAGCGATTAGCGGGAGGAACCCCTCTAGCACAGATACGCAGTATTTT. Its translation: CASSLAISGRNPSSTDTQYF.

There are a few counts of this clone. The chain couples TRBV29-1 to TRBJ2-1; 11 positions agree with TRBD2. V was pared by 6 bases and J by 4 bases, with 11 bases of the junction left unmatched. The CDR3 spans 16 residues. Looked up from germline, CDR1 is SQVTM and CDR2 is ANQGSEA. CDR3 DNA sequence: TGCAGCGTCGGACTAGCGGGCAAACCCGGATACAATGAGCAGTTCTTC. Translating gives CSVGLAGKPGYNEQFF.

DNA of the CDR3: TGTGCCAGCAGCGTAGGGGACAGCATGAACACTGAAGCTTTCTTT. Translating gives CASSVGDSMNTEAFF. The rearrangement joins TRBV9 to TRBJ1-1; TRBD1 agrees at 7 bases. V lost 0 bases, J lost 0 bases, and 2 bases stayed unmatched. This CDR3 has 15 amino acids. CDR1 is SGDLS, CDR2 YYNGEE, per germline.

The chain couples TRBV10-3 to TRBJ2-5, with D perhaps TRBD1 or TRBD2 (5 bases each). The CDR3 is 12 residues long. Per germline, CDR1 ENHRY and CDR2 SYGVKD. Trimming left V 4 bases short and J 5 bases short, with 8 bases between. The CDR3 loop reads CAISAGTETQYF. As DNA, the CDR3 is TGTGCCATCAGTGCAGGGACCGAGACCCAGTACTTC.

The rearrangement uses TRBV6-6 and TRBJ1-5; no clear D. The germline V gene encodes CDR1 MNHNY and CDR2 SVGAGI (reference sequence). This CDR3 is built from 14 residues. Trimming shortened V by 5 bases and J by 5 bases, and 13 bases separated the two germline ends. Here the CDR3 DNA reads TGTGCCAGCAGTCTTACGTTCGGGGATCAGCCCCAGCATTTT. Translated: CASSLTFGDQPQHF.

The J gene is TRBJ1-2, the V gene TRBV6-6, with unresolved D. The CDR3 has 15 amino acids. In germline, CDR1 is MNHNY, CDR2 SVGAGI (reference sequence). V was clipped by 6 bases and J by 7 bases, with 21 bases between them. CDR3 sequence reads: CASRAGDLVVFGYTF. As DNA, the CDR3 is TGTGCCAGCAGGGCGGGAGATTTGGTCGTTTTTGGCTACACCTTC.

The chain uses TRBV10-1 and TRBJ2-3, with a possible D match to TRBD2 (5 bases). Per the germline V gene, CDR1 is WNHNN and CDR2 is SYGVQD (reference sequence). This CDR3 has 14 residues. The ends were cut back, 3 bases at V and 0 bases at J, with 7 bases in the middle. DNA of the CDR3: TGCGCCAGCAGTGATTCGGGAAGCACAGATACGCAGTATTTT. It yields the protein CASSDSGSTDTQYF.

The CDR3 bases are TGTGCCAGTAGTATAAGGGGCGGGGGATTCACAGATACGCAGTATTTT. It yields the protein CASSIRGGGFTDTQYF. This sequence joins TRBV19 and TRBJ2-3; the match to TRBD2 covers 7 bases. Trimming cost V 2 bases and J 2 bases; bases outside gene matches: 7. This CDR3 is built from 16 residues. Germline assignment: CDR1 LNHDA and CDR2 SQIVND (reference sequence).

This clone appeared once. The V call is TRBV9, the J call TRBJ1-2; tentatively, D is TRBD1 (6 bases). The V gene's germline CDR1 is SGDLS and CDR2 YYNGEE. This CDR3 is 13 amino acids long. Trimming cost V 3 bases and J 8 bases, with 14 bases left between them. CDR3 DNA: TGTGCCAGCAGCGAACAGGGCTCTGGAGGCTACACCTTC. Amino acids: CASSEQGSGGYTF.

In its sample, this clone was seen once. A junction end diverges from the germline sequence, so it may reflect a read error. This same CDR3 is encoded by further DNA sequences in the sample. The chain links TRBV10-3 to TRBJ1-5, with a tentative D call TRBD1 (6 bases). The CDR3 runs 14 residues. Germline V lookup: CDR1 ENHRY, CDR2 SYGVKD. The CDR3 region has the DNA TGTGCCATCAGGGACAGATTAGACAATCAACCCCAGCATTTT. Its translation is CAIRDRLDNQPQHF.

This chain links TRBV6-6 with TRBJ1-5; D uncertain. V was shortened by 2 bases and J by 5 bases, with 16 bases between the two germline ends. This CDR3 is 16 amino acids long. Germline V lookup: CDR1 MNHNY, CDR2 SVGAGI (reference sequence). For the CDR3, the DNA is TGTGCCAGCAGTTACCCGACTAATCCAGGCTATCAGCCCCAGCATTTT. Encoded protein: CASSYPTNPGYQPQHF.

This clone has only a few counts. The J gene is TRBJ2-7, the V gene TRBV4-3; 10 bases are shared with TRBD1. The CDR3 extends over 16 amino acids. The V gene end was trimmed by 1 base and the J gene end by 7 bases; junction bases not matched to a gene: 10. Germline V CDR1 and CDR2: LGHNA, YSLEER. The CDR3 coding sequence is TGCGCCAGCAGCCAAGGGAGGGGACAGGGGCCTAGAGAGCAGTACTTC. Its protein is CASSQGRGQGPREQYF.

The J gene is TRBJ1-2, the V gene TRBV5-4, with 7 bases aligning to TRBD1. The V gene end was trimmed by 0 bases and the J gene end by 1 base; junction bases not matched to a gene: 3. The CDR3 length is 15 residues. The germline V gene encodes CDR1 SGHNT and CDR2 YYREEE (reference sequence). CDR3 region: CASSLEGALNYGYTF. The CDR3 DNA reads as TGTGCCAGCAGCTTGGAGGGGGCGCTTAACTATGGCTACACCTTC.

The J gene is TRBJ1-5, the V gene TRBV11-2; D might be TRBD1 (5 bases). Trimming took 8 bases from V and 4 from J, leaving 18 bases between them. Germline values: CDR1 SGHAT, CDR2 FQNNGV. This CDR3 has 15 residues. The CDR3 spells CASGGAGPLNQPQHF. The CDR3 DNA follows: TGTGCCAGCGGAGGAGCGGGACCGCTAAATCAGCCCCAGCATTTT.

The chain is built from TRBV28 and TRBJ1-1, with D hard to call. Trimming took 6 bases from V and 7 from J, leaving 9 bases between them. CDR1 is MDHEN and CDR2 is SYDVKM in the germline V gene. The CDR3 has 11 residues. CDR3 bases: TGTGCCAGCAGCCTCGCCCTTGAAGCTTTCTTT. Translated, it gives CASSLALEAFF.

The genes are TRBV21-1 and TRBJ1-2. TRBV21-1 is reported as a pseudogene. This CDR3 comprises 13 residues. The CDR3 region is CAPIGGARHGYTF. DNA for the CDR3: TGTGCCCCTATAGGGGGGGCGCGTCATGGCTACACCTTC.

The chain uses TRBV13 and TRBJ1-1, with a possible D match to TRBD1 (5 bases). This CDR3 comprises 16 residues. Looked up from germline, CDR1 is PRHDT and CDR2 is FYEKMQ (reference sequence). Trimming shortened V by 6 bases and J by 4 bases, and 21 bases separated the two germline ends. Written as DNA, the CDR3 is TGTGCCAGCAGTCAATTGCCGGGACCGGGACGCACTGAAGCTTTCTTT. Residues: CASSQLPGPGRTEAFF.

This clone has just one count. The chain has TRBV2 and TRBJ1-1; a possible D gene is TRBD1 (5 bases). V lost 5 bases to trimming and J lost 1 base, with 11 bases between them. Per the germline V gene, CDR1 is SNHLY and CDR2 is FYNNEI. This CDR3 is 14 amino acids long. The CDR3 reads CASSPHGGNTEAFF. Here the CDR3 DNA reads TGTGCCAGCAGTCCCCATGGGGGGAACACTGAAGCTTTCTTT.

For the CDR3, the DNA is TGTGCCAGCAGCTTAGCTCGGTCCTACGAGCAGTACTTC. Its translation: CASSLARSYEQYF. This chain joins TRBV7-9 and TRBJ2-7; D remains unclear. The length of the CDR3 is 13 residues. Trimming stripped 0 bases from V and 1 base from J, with 4 bases between. CDR1 SEHNR and CDR2 FQNEAQ come from the germline V gene (reference sequence). The entire variable domain, with the rest obtained from reference TRBV7-9 and TRBJ2-7, is as follows: DTGVSQNPRHKITKRGQNVTFRCDPISEHNRLYWYRQTLGQGPEFLTYFQNEAQLEKSRLLSDRFSAERPKGSFSTLEIQRTEQGDSAMYLCASSLARSYEQYFGPGTRLTVT.

The gene calls are TRBV6-1 and TRBJ2-2, with 14 bases fitting TRBD2. V shed 7 bases, J shed 7 bases, and the junction held 5 bases outside the gene matches. Germline-derived CDR1 and CDR2 are MNHNS and SASEGT. CDR3 size: 15 residues. The CDR3 nucleotides read TGTGCCAGCACCTGGGGACTAGCGGGAGACGGGGAGCTGTTTTTT. Its translation: CASTWGLAGDGELFF.

The CDR3: CASSAQGKSTEAFF. The CDR3 DNA is TGTGCCAGCAGCGCGCAGGGGAAGAGCACTGAAGCTTTCTTT. This chain uses TRBV7-2 with TRBJ1-1; D is perhaps TRBD1 (6 bases). CDR3 length: 14 residues. Germline V lookup: CDR1 SGHTA, CDR2 FQGNSA. Trimming removed 5 bases at V and 4 bases at J, with 14 bases between.

This clone has a handful of counts. The V and J genes are TRBV6-1 and TRBJ1-5; 7 positions match TRBD1. This CDR3 region has 13 residues. Germline CDR1 is MNHNS and CDR2 is SASEGT. V was clipped by 5 bases and J by 2 bases; unmatched bases: 0. The CDR3 DNA reads as TGTGCCAGCAGTACAGGGGGCAATCAGCCCCAGCATTTT. Its translation is CASSTGGNQPQHF.